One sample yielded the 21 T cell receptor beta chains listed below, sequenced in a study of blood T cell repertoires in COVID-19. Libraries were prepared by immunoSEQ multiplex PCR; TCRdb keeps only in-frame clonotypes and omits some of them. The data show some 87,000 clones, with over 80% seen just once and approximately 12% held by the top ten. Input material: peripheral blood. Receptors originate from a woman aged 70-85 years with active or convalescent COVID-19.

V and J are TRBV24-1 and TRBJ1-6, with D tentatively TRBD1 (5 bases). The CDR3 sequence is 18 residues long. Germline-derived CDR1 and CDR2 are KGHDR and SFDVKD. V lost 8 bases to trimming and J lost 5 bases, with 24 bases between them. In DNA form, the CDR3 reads TGTGCCACCATCTACCCTCCGGGGGAGCGGTGGAATAATTCACCCCTCCACTTT. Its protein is CATIYPPGERWNNSPLHF.

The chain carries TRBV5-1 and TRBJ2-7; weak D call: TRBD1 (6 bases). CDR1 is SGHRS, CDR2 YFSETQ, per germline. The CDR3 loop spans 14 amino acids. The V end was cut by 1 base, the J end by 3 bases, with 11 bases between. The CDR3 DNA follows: TGCGCCAGCAGCTTGACAGGGTTAAGCTACGAGCAGTACTTC. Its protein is CASSLTGLSYEQYF.

The DNA for the CDR3 is TGTGCCAGCTCACCATTCACCGGAGCCGCGTATGAAGCTTTCTTT. Residues: CASSPFTGAAYEAFF. This chain joins TRBV18 and TRBJ1-1, with D uncertain. V was cut by 2 bases and J by 7 bases, with 17 bases left in between. The germline V gene encodes CDR1 KGHSH and CDR2 LQKENI. The CDR3 totals 15 residues. Supplemented by reference TRBV18 and TRBJ1-1, the full variable domain reads NAGVMQNPRHLVRRRGQEARLRCSPMKGHSHVYWYRQLPEEGLKFMVYLQKENIIDESGMPKERFSAEFPKEGPSILRIQQVVRGDSAAYFCASSPFTGAAYEAFFGQGTRLTVV.

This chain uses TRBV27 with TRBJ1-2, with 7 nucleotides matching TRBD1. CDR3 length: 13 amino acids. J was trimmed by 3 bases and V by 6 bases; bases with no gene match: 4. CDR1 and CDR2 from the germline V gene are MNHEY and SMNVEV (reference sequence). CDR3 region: CASRDTGDYGYTF. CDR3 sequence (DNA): TGTGCCAGCAGGGATACAGGGGACTATGGCTACACCTTC.

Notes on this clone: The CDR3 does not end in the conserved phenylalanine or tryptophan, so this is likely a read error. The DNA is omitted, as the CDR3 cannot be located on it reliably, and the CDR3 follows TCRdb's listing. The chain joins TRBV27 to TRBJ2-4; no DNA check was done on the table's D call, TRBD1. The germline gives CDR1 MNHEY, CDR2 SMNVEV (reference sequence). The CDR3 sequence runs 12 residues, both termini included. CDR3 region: CASNPRKQGALI.

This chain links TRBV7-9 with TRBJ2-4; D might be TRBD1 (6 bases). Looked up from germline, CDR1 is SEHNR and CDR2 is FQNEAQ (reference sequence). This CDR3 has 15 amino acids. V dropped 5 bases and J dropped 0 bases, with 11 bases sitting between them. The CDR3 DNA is TGTGCCAGCAGCAAGGACAGTTTAGCCAAAAACATTCAGTACTTC. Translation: CASSKDSLAKNIQYF.

Here the CDR3 reads CASGTSPKDEQFF. DNA for the CDR3: TGTGCCAGCGGGACTTCCCCTAAGGATGAGCAGTTCTTC. The chain has TRBV12-3 or TRBV12-4 and TRBJ2-1; tentative D call: TRBD2 (6 bases). V gave up 8 bases and J gave up 8 bases, with 16 bases separating them. The CDR3 consists of 13 residues.

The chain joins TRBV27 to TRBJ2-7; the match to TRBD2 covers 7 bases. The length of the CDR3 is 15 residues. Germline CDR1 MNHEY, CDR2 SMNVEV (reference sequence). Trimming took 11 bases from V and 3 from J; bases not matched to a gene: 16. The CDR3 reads CAAAKFGGEYYEQYF. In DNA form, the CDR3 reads TGTGCCGCAGCAAAGTTTGGGGGGGAATACTACGAGCAGTACTTC.

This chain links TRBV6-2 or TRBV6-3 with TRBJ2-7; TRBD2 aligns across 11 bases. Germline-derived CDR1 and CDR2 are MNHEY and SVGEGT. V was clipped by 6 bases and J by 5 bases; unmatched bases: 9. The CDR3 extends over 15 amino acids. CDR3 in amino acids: CASSAPGLAVHEQYF. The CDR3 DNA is TGTGCCAGCAGCGCTCCGGGACTAGCGGTCCACGAGCAGTACTTC.

The CDR3: CASSTGTSEKLFF. The CDR3 nucleotides read TGTGCCAGCAGTACTGGGACATCTGAAAAACTGTTTTTT. The V gene is TRBV5-4, the J gene TRBJ1-4, with D possibly matching TRBD1 (6 bases). CDR3 length: 13 amino acids. V was cut by 5 bases and J by 7 bases, with 12 bases left in between. The germline gives CDR1 SGHNT, CDR2 YYREEE (reference sequence).

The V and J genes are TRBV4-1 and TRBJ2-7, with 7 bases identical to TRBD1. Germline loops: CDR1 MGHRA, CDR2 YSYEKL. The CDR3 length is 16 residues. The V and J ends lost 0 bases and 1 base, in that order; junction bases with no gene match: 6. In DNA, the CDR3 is TGCGCCAGCAGCCAAGATAAGGGACAGCGATCCTACGAGCAGTACTTC. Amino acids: CASSQDKGQRSYEQYF.

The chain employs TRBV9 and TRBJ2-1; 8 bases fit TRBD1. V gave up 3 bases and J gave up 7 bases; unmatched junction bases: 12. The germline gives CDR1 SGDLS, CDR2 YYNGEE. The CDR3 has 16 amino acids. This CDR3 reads CASSAGRGQVKNEQFF. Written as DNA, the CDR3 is TGTGCCAGCAGCGCCGGCCGGGGACAGGTGAAGAATGAGCAGTTCTTC.

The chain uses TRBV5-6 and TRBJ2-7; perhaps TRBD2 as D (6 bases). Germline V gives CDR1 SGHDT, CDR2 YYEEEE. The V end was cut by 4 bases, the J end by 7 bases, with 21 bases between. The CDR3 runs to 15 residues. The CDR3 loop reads CASSLTPWGREEQYF. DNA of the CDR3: TGTGCCAGCAGCCTCACCCCCTGGGGTCGGGAGGAGCAGTACTTC.

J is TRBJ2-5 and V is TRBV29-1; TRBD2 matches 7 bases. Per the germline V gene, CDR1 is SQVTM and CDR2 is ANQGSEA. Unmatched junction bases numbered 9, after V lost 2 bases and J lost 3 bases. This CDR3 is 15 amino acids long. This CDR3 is CSVERAAGPEETQYF. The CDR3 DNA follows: TGCAGCGTTGAACGGGCAGCGGGACCTGAAGAGACCCAGTACTTC. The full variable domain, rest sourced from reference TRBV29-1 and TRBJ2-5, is SAVISQKPSRDICQRGTSLTIQCQVDSQVTMMFWYRQQPGQSLTLIATANQGSEATYESGFVIDKFPISRPNLTFSTLTVSNMSPEDSSIYLCSVERAAGPEETQYFGPGTRLLVL.

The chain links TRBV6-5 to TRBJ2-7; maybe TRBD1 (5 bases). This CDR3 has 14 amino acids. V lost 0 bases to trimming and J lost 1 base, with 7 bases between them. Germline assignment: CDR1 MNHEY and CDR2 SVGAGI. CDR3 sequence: CASSYSTASYEQYF. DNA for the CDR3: TGTGCCAGCAGTTACTCGACAGCTTCCTACGAGCAGTACTTC.

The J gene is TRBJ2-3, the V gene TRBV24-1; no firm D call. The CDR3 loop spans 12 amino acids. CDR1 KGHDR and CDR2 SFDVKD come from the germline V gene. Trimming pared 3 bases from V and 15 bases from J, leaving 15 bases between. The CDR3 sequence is CATSDQQSTLYF. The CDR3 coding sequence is TGTGCCACCAGTGATCAACAATCAACCTTATATTTT.

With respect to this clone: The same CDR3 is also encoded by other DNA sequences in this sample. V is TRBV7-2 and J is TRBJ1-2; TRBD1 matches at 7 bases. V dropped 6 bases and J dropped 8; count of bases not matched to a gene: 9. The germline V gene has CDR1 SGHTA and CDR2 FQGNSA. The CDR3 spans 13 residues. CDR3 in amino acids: CASSSRQGGGYTF. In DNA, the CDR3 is TGTGCCAGCAGTTCAAGACAGGGCGGCGGCTACACCTTC.

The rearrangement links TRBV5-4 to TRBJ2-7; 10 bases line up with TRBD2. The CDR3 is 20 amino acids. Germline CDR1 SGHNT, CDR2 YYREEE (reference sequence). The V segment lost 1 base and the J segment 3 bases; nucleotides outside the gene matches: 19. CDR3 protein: CASSLSSSGTSVPFFYEQYF. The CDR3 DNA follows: TGTGCCAGCAGCTTGTCGTCATCGGGGACTAGCGTTCCTTTTTTCTACGAGCAGTACTTC.

The CDR3, as DNA: TGTGCCAGCAGCGTCGCCCCGCAGGGTTCCGCTGAAGCTTTCTTT. Amino acid sequence: CASSVAPQGSAEAFF. The gene calls are TRBV9 and TRBJ1-1; TRBD1 might be the D (5 bases). The CDR3 runs 15 residues. Germline assignment: CDR1 SGDLS and CDR2 YYNGEE. The V end was cut by 2 bases, the J end by 6 bases, with 17 bases between.

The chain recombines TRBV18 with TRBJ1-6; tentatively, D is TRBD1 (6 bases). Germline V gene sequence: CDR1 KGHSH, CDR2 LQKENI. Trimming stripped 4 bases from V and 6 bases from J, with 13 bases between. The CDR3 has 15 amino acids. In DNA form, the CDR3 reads TGTGCCAGCTCACAACAGGGTGGACCTAATTCACCCCTCCACTTT. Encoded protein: CASSQQGGPNSPLHF.

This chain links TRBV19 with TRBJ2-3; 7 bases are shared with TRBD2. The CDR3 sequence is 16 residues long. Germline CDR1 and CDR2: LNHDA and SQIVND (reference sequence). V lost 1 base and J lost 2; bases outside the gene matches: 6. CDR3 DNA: TGTGCCAGTAGTATAGTCAGCGGGGCCATCACAGATACGCAGTATTTT. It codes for CASSIVSGAITDTQYF.